This T cell receptor (beta chain) was recorded in a study of memory CD4+ T cells and cytomegalovirus serostatus. Produced via immunoSEQ multiplex PCR; TCRdb's table is partial and in-frame only. The data contain 40,000 to 45,000 clones, around 75% of them singletons. CDR1 SNHLY and CDR2 FYNNEI come from the germline V gene. This CDR3 comprises 15 residues. Trimming cost V 3 bases and J 9 bases, with 15 bases left between them. Single viable CD3+CD4+CD8-CD45RO+ cells were sorted as the memory CD4+ T cells. V gene TRBV2 combines with J gene TRBJ1-6; no firm D call. What was sequenced was memory CD4+ T cells from blood. The source of this sequence is an adult in good health and CMV-seronegative. CDR3: CASSDSGRPPSPLHF. CDR3 nucleotide sequence: TGTGCCAGCAGTGATTCGGGAAGGCCCCCTTCACCCCTCCACTTT.